A selection of T cell receptor beta chains follows, all from one sample in a study of long-term antiretroviral therapy in people with HIV. The repertoire was sequenced with immunoSEQ multiplex PCR; TCRdb's copy has only in-frame clones and lacks some. The sample holds some 15,000 clones, around 89% seen once. The sample here was unsorted PBMCs, taken 6.9 years after starting antiretroviral therapy. All receptors come from a man aged 50-59 years with HIV. Both conserved end residues are part of each CDR3. The D gene is left open where the match is weak. Size is stated for part of the rows, as once, few or many counts, or as a class when the clone is expanded.

v_call	d_call	j_call	clone_size	cdr3_aa	cdr3_nt
TRBV11-2	NA	TRBJ2-1	NA	CASSYNERFF	TGTGCCAGCTCCTACAATGAGCGGTTCTTC
TRBV5-6	TRBD1	TRBJ1-5	NA	CASSLADRVGQPQHF	TGTGCCAGCAGCTTGGCCGACAGGGTTGGGCAGCCCCAGCATTTT
TRBV30	NA	TRBJ2-7	once	CAWSGAGYEQYF	TGTGCCTGGAGTGGAGCTGGCTACGAGCAGTACTTC
TRBV28	NA	TRBJ1-1	few	CASTLGSDEAFF	TGTGCCAGCACCCTGGGGTCGGATGAAGCTTTCTTT
TRBV27	NA	TRBJ2-7	NA	CASSPPGGYEQYF	TGTGCCAGCAGTCCCCCCGGCGGATACGAGCAGTACTTC
TRBV6-1	NA	TRBJ2-1	NA	CASSETPGGTLSFEQFF	TGTGCCAGCAGTGAAACCCCCGGGGGCACATTGTCCTTTGAGCAGTTCTTC
TRBV20-1	NA	TRBJ1-4	NA	CSAGGHGKLFF	TGCAGTGCTGGGGGGCATGGAAAACTGTTTTTT
TRBV11-2	NA	TRBJ1-1	few	CASSSSVGQMNTEAFF	TGTGCCAGCAGCTCCTCCGTAGGACAGATGAACACTGAAGCTTTCTTT
TRBV6-5	TRBD1	TRBJ1-3	NA	CASSVTGDSGNTIYF	TGTGCCAGCAGTGTTACAGGGGATTCTGGAAACACCATATATTTT
TRBV10-3	NA	TRBJ2-7	NA	CAISESRGYEQYF	TGTGCCATCAGTGAGTCTAGGGGTTACGAGCAGTACTTC
TRBV5-4	TRBD1	TRBJ1-3	NA	CASSARQGVGNTIYF	TGTGCCAGCAGCGCTAGACAGGGAGTGGGAAACACCATATATTTT
TRBV4-3	TRBD2	TRBJ2-7	NA	CASSQESSGSSYEQYF	TGCGCCAGCAGCCAAGAGTCTAGCGGGAGTTCCTACGAGCAGTACTTC
TRBV19	NA	TRBJ2-7	NA	CASSTGGGYEQYF	TGTGCCAGTAGTACAGGGGGAGGCTACGAGCAGTACTTC
TRBV7-7	TRBD2	TRBJ2-3	NA	CASSQRLAGSTSTDTQYF	TGTGCCAGCAGCCAGCGACTAGCGGGATCTACTAGCACAGATACGCAGTATTTT
TRBV29-1	NA	TRBJ1-1	NA	CSVSFTGLNTEAFF	TGCAGCGTTTCCTTCACTGGGCTGAACACTGAAGCTTTCTTT
TRBV15	NA	TRBJ2-3	NA	CATSRDQTATDTQYF	TGTGCCACCAGCAGAGATCAAACGGCCACAGATACGCAGTATTTT
TRBV7-2	NA	TRBJ1-2	NA	CASSWTADNYGYTF	TGTGCCAGCAGTTGGACCGCAGATAACTATGGCTACACCTTC
TRBV19	TRBD2	TRBJ2-1	NA	CASSLGLAGVNEQFF	TGTGCCAGTTCTCTTGGACTAGCGGGAGTCAATGAGCAGTTCTTC
TRBV7-3	TRBD2	TRBJ2-2	NA	CASSPQPGLAGVGELFF	TGTGCCAGCAGCCCGCAACCGGGACTAGCGGGAGTGGGGGAGCTGTTTTTT
TRBV28	NA	TRBJ2-2	medium-sized	CASSPTRSGELFF	TGTGCCAGCAGCCCTACCCGGTCCGGGGAGCTGTTTTTT
TRBV5-1	TRBD2	TRBJ2-3	NA	CASSIRTRSDTQYF	TGCGCCAGCAGCATTCGGACTAGGTCTGATACGCAGTATTTT
TRBV15	NA	TRBJ2-2	NA	CATSRVDTGELFF	TGTGCCACCAGCAGAGTAGACACCGGGGAGCTGTTTTTT
TRBV19	NA	TRBJ1-5	medium-sized	CASGGGRNQPQHF	TGTGCCAGCGGGGGGGGCAGGAATCAGCCCCAGCATTTT
TRBV5-8	NA	TRBJ1-1	NA	CASSPARWNTEAFF	TGTGCCAGCAGCCCGGCCCGTTGGAACACTGAAGCTTTCTTT
TRBV10-3	TRBD1	TRBJ2-7	NA	CAISDPPGQGAGEQYF	TGTGCCATCAGTGATCCACCGGGACAGGGGGCGGGGGAGCAGTACTTC
TRBV5-1	TRBD2	TRBJ2-7	NA	CASSLAGLDYEQYF	TGCGCCAGCAGCTTGGCGGGACTAGACTACGAGCAGTACTTC